This paragraph covers one TCR beta chain sequence. The data are from a study of blood T cell repertoires in COVID-19. For the study at large: PBMCs, B-cell-depleted T cells, or T cells provided the cDNA or gDNA that made up the material.

Trimming left V 0 bases short and J 5 bases short, with 19 bases between. CDR1 and CDR2 from the germline V gene are SEHNR and FQNEAQ (reference sequence). This CDR3 contains 17 residues. TCRdb's table, derived via immunoSEQ multiplex PCR, lists solely in-frame clones and lacks some. The sample shows about 99,000 clones, around nine tenths of them seen only once. This sequence was found in a human donor in a cohort sampled during active COVID-19. The chain couples TRBV7-9 to TRBJ2-5, with a possible D match to TRBD2 (6 bases). Sequenced sample: peripheral blood. The CDR3 reads CASSLAGHGTSRETQYF. The CDR3, as DNA: TGTGCCAGCAGCTTAGCGGGTCATGGAACTAGCCGGGAGACCCAGTACTTC.